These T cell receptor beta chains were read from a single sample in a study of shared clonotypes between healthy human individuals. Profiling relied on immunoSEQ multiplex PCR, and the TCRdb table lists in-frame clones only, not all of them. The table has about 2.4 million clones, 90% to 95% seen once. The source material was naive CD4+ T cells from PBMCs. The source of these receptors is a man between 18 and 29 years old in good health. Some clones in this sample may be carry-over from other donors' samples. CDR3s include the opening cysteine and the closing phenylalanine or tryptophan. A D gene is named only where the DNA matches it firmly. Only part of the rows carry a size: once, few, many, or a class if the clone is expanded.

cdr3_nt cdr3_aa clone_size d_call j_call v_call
TGTGCCAGCAGCCCTACAGGACTAGCCTACGAGCAGTACTTC CASSPTGLAYEQYF NA TRBD2 TRBJ2-7 TRBV7-3
TGTGCCAGCAGCCCAGGTCGGGGAAAGGTGACTGAAGCTTTCTTT CASSPGRGKVTEAFF NA NA TRBJ1-1 TRBV7-2
TGTGCCAGCAGCTTAGCGCTAATACAGGGAAAAATCGGTAATGAAAAACTGTTTTTT CASSLALIQGKIGNEKLFF NA NA TRBJ1-4 TRBV7-9
TGTGCCAGCAGGTTTGAGGGGGCAGATACGCAGTATTTT CASRFEGADTQYF few NA TRBJ2-3 TRBV4-2
TGTGCCAGCAGTTCCCATGGGCGAGGGTCCGGTGAGCAGTTCTTC CASSSHGRGSGEQFF NA NA TRBJ2-1 TRBV28
TGTGCCAGCAGCCTCGGGACAGGCCTCACAGATACGCAGTATTTT CASSLGTGLTDTQYF NA TRBD1 TRBJ2-3 TRBV9
TGTGCCAGCAGCCGACAGGGGGCTACTCGGATGAACACTGAAGCTTTCTTT CASSRQGATRMNTEAFF NA TRBD1 TRBJ1-1 TRBV7-9
TGTGCCAGCAGTGAAGGGAGACGGGGCAACTATGGCTACACCTTC CASSEGRRGNYGYTF NA NA TRBJ1-2 TRBV2
TGCGCCAGCAGTCAATCTACTGGCGGGGCCAGGGGGCCAACCAAAAACATTCAGTACTTC CASSQSTGGARGPTKNIQYF once TRBD1 TRBJ2-4 TRBV23-1
TGTGCCAGTAGTATGCTTTCCGGGGATCCCTACGAGCAGTACTTC CASSMLSGDPYEQYF NA NA TRBJ2-7 TRBV19
TGCGCCAGCAGCCAAGAGGATCAGGGCTTCCATGGCTACACCTTC CASSQEDQGFHGYTF NA NA TRBJ1-2 TRBV4-3
TGTGCCAGCAGCGAATTCGGGACATCCACCTACGAGCAGTACTTC CASSEFGTSTYEQYF NA NA TRBJ2-7 TRBV5-5
TGTGCCAGCAGTTTCGGGACAGTGGGTGGAAAACTGTTTTTT CASSFGTVGGKLFF NA TRBD1 TRBJ1-4 TRBV28
TGTGCCAGCTCATTAGCGGGAGATAGGTCCTACGAGCAGTACTTC CASSLAGDRSYEQYF NA TRBD2 TRBJ2-7 TRBV28
TGCAGCGCCGGAATACCGGGGACAGGGACGCCTGGCTACACCTTC CSAGIPGTGTPGYTF NA TRBD1 TRBJ1-2 TRBV29-1
TGCAGTGCGGAATACCGGGCAGCCCAGTATTTT CSAEYRAAQYF NA NA TRBJ2-3 TRBV20-1
TGTGCCAGTAGTTATCGGGGTGGGGACACTGAAGCTTTCTTT CASSYRGGDTEAFF NA NA TRBJ1-1 TRBV19